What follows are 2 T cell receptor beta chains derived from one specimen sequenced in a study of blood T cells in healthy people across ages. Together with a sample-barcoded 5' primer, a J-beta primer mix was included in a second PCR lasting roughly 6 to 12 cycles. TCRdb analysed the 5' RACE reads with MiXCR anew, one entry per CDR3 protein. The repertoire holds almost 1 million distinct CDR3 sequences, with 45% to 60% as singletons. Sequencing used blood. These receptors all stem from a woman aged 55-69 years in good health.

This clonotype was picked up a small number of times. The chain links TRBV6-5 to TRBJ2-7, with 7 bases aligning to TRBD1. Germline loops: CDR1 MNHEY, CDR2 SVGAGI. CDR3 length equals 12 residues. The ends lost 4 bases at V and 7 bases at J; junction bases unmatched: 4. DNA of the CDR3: TGTGCCAGCAGTTGGACAGGAAGAGAGCAGTACTTC. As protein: CASSWTGREQYF.

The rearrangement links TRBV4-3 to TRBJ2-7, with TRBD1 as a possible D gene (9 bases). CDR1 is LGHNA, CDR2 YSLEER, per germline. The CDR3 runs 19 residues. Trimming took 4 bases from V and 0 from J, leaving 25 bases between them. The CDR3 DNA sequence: TGCGCCAGCAGCCCCCGGACAGGGGTTAGCGGGGCTAGCTCCTACGAGCAGTACTTC. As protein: CASSPRTGVSGASSYEQYF.